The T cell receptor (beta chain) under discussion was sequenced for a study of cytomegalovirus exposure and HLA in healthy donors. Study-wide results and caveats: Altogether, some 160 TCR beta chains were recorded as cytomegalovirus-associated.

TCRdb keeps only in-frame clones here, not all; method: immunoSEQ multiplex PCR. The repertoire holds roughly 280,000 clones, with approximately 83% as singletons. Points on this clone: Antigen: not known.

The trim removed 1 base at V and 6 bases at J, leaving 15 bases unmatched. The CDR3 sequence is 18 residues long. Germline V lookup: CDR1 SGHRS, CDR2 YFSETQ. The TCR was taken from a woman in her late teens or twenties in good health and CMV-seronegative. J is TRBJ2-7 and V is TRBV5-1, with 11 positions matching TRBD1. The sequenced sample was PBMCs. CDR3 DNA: TGCGCCAGCAGCTTGTTAGGACAGGGGGCGATTCAAAGGGCCGAGCAGTACTTC. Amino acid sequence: CASSLLGQGAIQRAEQYF.